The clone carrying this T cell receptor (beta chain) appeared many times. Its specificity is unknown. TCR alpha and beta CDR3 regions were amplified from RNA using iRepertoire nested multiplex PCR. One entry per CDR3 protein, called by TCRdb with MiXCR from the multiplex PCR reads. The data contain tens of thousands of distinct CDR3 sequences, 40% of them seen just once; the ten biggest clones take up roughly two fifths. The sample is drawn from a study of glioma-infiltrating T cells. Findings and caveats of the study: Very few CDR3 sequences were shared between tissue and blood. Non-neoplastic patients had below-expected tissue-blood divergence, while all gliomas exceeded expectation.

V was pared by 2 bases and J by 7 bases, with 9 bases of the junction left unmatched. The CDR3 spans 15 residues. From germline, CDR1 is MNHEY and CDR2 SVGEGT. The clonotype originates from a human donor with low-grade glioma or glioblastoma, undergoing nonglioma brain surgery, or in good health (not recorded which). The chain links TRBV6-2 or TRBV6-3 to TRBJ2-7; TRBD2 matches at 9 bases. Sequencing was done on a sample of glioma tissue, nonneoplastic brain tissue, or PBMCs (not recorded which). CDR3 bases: TGTGCCAGCAGTTACGGTATAGCGGGAGCGGGTGAGCAGTACTTC. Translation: CASSYGIAGAGEQYF.